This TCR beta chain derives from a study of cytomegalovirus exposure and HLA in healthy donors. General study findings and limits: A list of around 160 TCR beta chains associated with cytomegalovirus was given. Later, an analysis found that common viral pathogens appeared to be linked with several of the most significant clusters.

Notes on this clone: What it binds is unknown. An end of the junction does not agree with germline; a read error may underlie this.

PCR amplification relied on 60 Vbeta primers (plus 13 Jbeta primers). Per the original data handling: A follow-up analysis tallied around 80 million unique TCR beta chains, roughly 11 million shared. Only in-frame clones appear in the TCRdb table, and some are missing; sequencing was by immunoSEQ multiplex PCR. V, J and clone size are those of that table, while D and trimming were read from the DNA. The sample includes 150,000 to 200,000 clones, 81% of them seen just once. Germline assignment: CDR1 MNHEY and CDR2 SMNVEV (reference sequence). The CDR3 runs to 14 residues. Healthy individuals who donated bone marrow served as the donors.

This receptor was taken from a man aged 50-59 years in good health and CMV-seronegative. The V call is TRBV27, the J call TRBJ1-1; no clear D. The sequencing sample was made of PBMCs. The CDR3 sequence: CASSLLPSTTEASF. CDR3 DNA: TGTGCCAGCAGTCTACTCCCATCTACCACTGAAGCTTCCTTT.